Listed here is a single T cell receptor (beta chain). Its antigen remains unidentified. Sequenced by immunoSEQ multiplex PCR; TCRdb stores in-frame clones only, minus some. The table has about 49,000 clones, roughly 78% seen once; the top ten hold under 11%. This specimen comes from a study of PD-L1 blockade in urothelial cancer. Study-level background: Starting at some point between 2013 and 2014, patients were given atezolizumab (1,200 mg intravenously every 3 weeks). Investigators checked blood 3 weeks (second dose) and 6 weeks after treatment start. A median of approximately 150,000 T cells was found in the blood samples. Whole-study findings and limits: Greater 3-week expansion of tumor-associated blood clones was recorded for durable-benefit patients.

Time point reported: pretreatment peripheral blood. The sequence came from an older man with urothelial cancer. The source material was PBMCs, sampled around atezolizumab (anti-PD-L1) treatment.

The CDR3 sequence is CASSLGVVRSTGELFF. The CDR3, as DNA: TGTGCCAGCAGCCTCGGAGTAGTTAGAAGCACCGGGGAGCTGTTTTTT. The chain has TRBV11-2 and TRBJ2-2; no clear D gene. The CDR3 length is 16 residues. Trimming removed 5 bases at V and 4 bases at J, with 17 bases between. The germline V gene has CDR1 SGHAT and CDR2 FQNNGV.